What follows are 21 T cell receptor beta chains derived from one specimen sequenced in a study of a mutant IDH1 vaccine in newly diagnosed glioma. Repertoires were generated with immunoSEQ multiplex PCR, while TCRdb's copy carries only in-frame clones and drops some. The sample has about 92,000 clones; around three quarters are singletons. Documented time point: baseline, week 1 (first vaccination visit). Treatment: pre-vaccination baseline after standard-of-care therapy. Specimen: PBMCs, collected from a glioma patient treated with radiotherapy, temozolomide or both. The receptors come from a middle-aged man with glioma.

CDR3: CASSQNAGGGETQYF. For the CDR3, the DNA is TGTGCCAGCAGCCAGAATGCAGGGGGTGGGGAGACCCAGTACTTC. The chain has TRBV7-8 and TRBJ2-5; 7 nucleotides align to TRBD1. Germline V CDR1 and CDR2: SGHVS, FQNEAQ. The CDR3 is 15 amino acids. Losses at the gene ends were 5 bases for V and 5 bases for J; bases not matched to a gene: 11. Full variable domain (remainder filled in from reference TRBV7-8 and TRBJ2-5): GAGVSQSPRYKVAKRGQDVALRCDPISGHVSLFWYQQALGQGPEFLTYFQNEAQLDKSGLPSDRFFAERPEGSVSTLKIQRTQQEDSAVYLCASSQNAGGGETQYFGPGTRLLVL.

This chain links TRBV7-9 with TRBJ2-2; D uncertain. V was pared by 0 bases and J by 3 bases, with 8 bases between. This CDR3 comprises 15 residues. Germline V gene sequence: CDR1 SEHNR, CDR2 FQNEAQ (reference sequence). The CDR3 DNA sequence: TGTGCCAGCAGCTTAGCAGGACCCGACACCGGGGAGCTGTTTTTT. Amino acid sequence: CASSLAGPDTGELFF.

The V gene is TRBV28, the J gene TRBJ1-2, with unresolved D. V shed 6 bases and J shed 8 bases, with 16 bases lying between them. Germline CDR1 reads MDHEN; CDR2 reads SYDVKM. CDR3 length: 13 residues. CDR3 protein: CASSNPVGSGYTF. The CDR3 region has the DNA TGTGCCAGCAGCAACCCCGTAGGGAGCGGCTACACCTTC.

The table lists this clone with a count of one. The genes are TRBV9 and TRBJ2-5, with 7 nucleotides matching TRBD2. V lost 8 bases to trimming and J lost 4 bases; unmatched junction nucleotides: 11. The CDR3 runs 14 residues. In germline, CDR1 is SGDLS, CDR2 YYNGEE. The CDR3 DNA reads as TGTGCCAGTGGGAGGGCGGGAGCCACAGAGACCCAGTACTTC. It specifies CASGRAGATETQYF. Filled out from reference TRBV9 and TRBJ2-5, the complete variable domain reads DSGVTQTPKHLITATGQRVTLRCSPRSGDLSVYWYQQSLDQGLQFLIQYYNGEERAKGNILERFSAQQFPDLHSELNLSSLELGDSALYFCASGRAGATETQYFGPGTRLLVL.

The rearrangement uses TRBV6-1 and TRBJ1-5; the D gene is possibly TRBD1 (6 bases). This CDR3 region has 14 residues. Per germline, CDR1 MNHNS and CDR2 SASEGT. Trimming removed 8 bases at V and 3 bases at J, with 14 bases between. The CDR3 sequence: CASAGGAPNQPQHF. DNA for the CDR3: TGTGCCAGCGCCGGGGGGGCGCCCAATCAGCCCCAGCATTTT.

V is TRBV19 and J is TRBJ2-3; D unclear. Germline CDR1 reads LNHDA; CDR2 reads SQIVND (reference sequence). The CDR3 is 14 amino acids. Between the trimmed V and J ends, which lost 1 base and 0 bases, there was a span of 5 bases. The DNA for the CDR3 is TGTGCCAGTAGTATAGGTTGGAGCACAGATACGCAGTATTTT. As protein: CASSIGWSTDTQYF.

J is TRBJ2-5 and V is TRBV5-4; 12 bases line up with TRBD2. V trimming: 2 bases; J trimming: 4 bases; junction bases outside the gene matches: 6. Germline lookup yields CDR1 SGHNT and CDR2 YYREEE (reference sequence). The CDR3 has 16 residues. The CDR3, as DNA: TGTGCCAGCAGCTTAGCTAGCGGGGGGGCCGCAGAGACCCAGTACTTC. Its protein product is CASSLASGGAAETQYF.

The chain combines TRBV6-1 with TRBJ1-2; D uncertain. The V end was cut by 0 bases, the J end by 8 bases, with 10 bases between. Germline V lookup: CDR1 MNHNS, CDR2 SASEGT. The CDR3 length is 13 residues. The CDR3 region has the DNA TGTGCCAGCAGTGAAGCGCTGGGTTCCGGCTACACCTTC. Its translation: CASSEALGSGYTF.

The V call is TRBV18, the J call TRBJ1-1; 9 positions agree with TRBD1. V lost 8 bases, J lost 0 bases, and 16 bases stayed unmatched. The CDR3 is 18 amino acids. Germline CDR1 is KGHSH and CDR2 is LQKENI. For the CDR3, the DNA is TGTGCCAGCCCCAAAATTGGGACAGGGAAGGGGGTGAACACTGAAGCTTTCTTT. It specifies CASPKIGTGKGVNTEAFF.

This clone was detected only a few times. V is TRBV29-1 and J is TRBJ1-1; D unresolved. Germline CDR1 and CDR2: SQVTM and ANQGSEA. Trimming took 3 bases from V and 0 from J, leaving 20 bases between them. The CDR3 spans 17 residues. The CDR3 nucleotides are TGCAGCGTTGAGGCGTTTGGAGGGAAAGGTTTGAACACTGAAGCTTTCTTT. This encodes CSVEAFGGKGLNTEAFF.

The V call is TRBV6-1, the J call TRBJ2-2, with TRBD2 identical over 8 bases. The CDR3 is made up of 19 amino acids. The trim removed 4 bases at V and 4 bases at J, leaving 17 bases unmatched. Germline lookup yields CDR1 MNHNS and CDR2 SASEGT. CDR3 in amino acids: CASSVFGAVRGGSTGELFF. CDR3 DNA sequence: TGTGCCAGCAGTGTCTTTGGGGCAGTCCGGGGGGGGAGCACCGGGGAGCTGTTTTTT.

The V gene is TRBV25-1, the J gene TRBJ2-3, with TRBD2 as a possible D gene (6 bases). The CDR3 consists of 16 residues. Germline assignment: CDR1 MGHDK and CDR2 SYGVNS. Deletions cut 3 bases from V and 2 bases from J, with 15 bases between. DNA for the CDR3: TGTGCCAGCAGTGATTCAGGGAGGTCTCACACAGATACGCAGTATTTT. Translating it yields CASSDSGRSHTDTQYF.

This sequence joins TRBV2 and TRBJ2-1; D is possibly TRBD1 (6 bases). The CDR3 length is 13 residues. Trimming stripped 3 bases from V and 7 bases from J, with 10 bases between. Germline values: CDR1 SNHLY, CDR2 FYNNEI. The CDR3 DNA sequence: TGTGCCAGCAGTGAGCAGGGGATGAATGAGCAGTTCTTC. Translating it yields CASSEQGMNEQFF.

V and J are TRBV9 and TRBJ2-5; D unresolved. The CDR3 is made up of 14 amino acids. CDR1 is SGDLS, CDR2 YYNGEE, per germline. With 3 bases removed from V and 5 bases from J, the gap between germline ends came to 14 bases. CDR3 loop: CASSGRALGETQYF. CDR3 sequence (DNA): TGTGCCAGCAGCGGTAGAGCCCTCGGGGAGACCCAGTACTTC.

Ten or more counts support this clone. This rearrangement joins TRBV18 to TRBJ2-6, with 11 bases lining up with TRBD1. The CDR3 sequence is 17 residues long. CDR1 is KGHSH, CDR2 LQKENI, per germline. J lost 0 bases, V lost 5 bases, and 3 bases had no gene match. The CDR3 bases are TGTGCCAGCTCAGGACAGGGGGCGAGCTCTGGGGCCAACGTCCTGACTTTC. Protein: CASSGQGASSGANVLTF.

The rearrangement links TRBV18 to TRBJ1-1; the D gene is possibly TRBD1 (5 bases). V lost 6 bases, J lost 1 base, and 27 bases lay in between. Per germline, CDR1 KGHSH and CDR2 LQKENI. This CDR3 is built from 19 residues. CDR3 amino acids: CASSPPGTAAFGGNTEAFF. CDR3 coding DNA: TGTGCCAGCTCGCCCCCAGGGACGGCTGCTTTCGGAGGGAACACTGAAGCTTTCTTT.

The chain has TRBV21-1 and TRBJ1-2; TRBD1 is taken as the D call from the table, unchecked against the DNA. TRBV21-1 corresponds to a pseudogene. The CDR3 consists of 17 residues. The CDR3 DNA follows: TGTGCCAGCAGCCCCTGGGACAGGGAGGAAGGTCGCTATGGCTACACCTTC. This sequence encodes CASSPWDREEGRYGYTF.

This chain connects TRBV11-2 to TRBJ1-1; weak D call: TRBD1 (6 bases). V was cut by 5 bases and J by 6 bases, with 10 bases left in between. In germline, CDR1 is SGHAT, CDR2 FQNNGV. The CDR3 totals 12 residues. The CDR3 reads CASSPRQAEAFF. The CDR3 coding sequence is TGTGCCAGCAGCCCTCGACAGGCTGAAGCTTTCTTT.

The gene calls are TRBV5-4 and TRBJ2-2; 7 nucleotides line up with TRBD2. Germline loops: CDR1 SGHNT, CDR2 YYREEE (reference sequence). The CDR3 spans 15 residues. Trimming at V came to 0 bases and at J to 3 bases, leaving 2 bases not matched to a gene. DNA for the CDR3: TGTGCCAGCAGCTTGGCCGGGGGGTACACCGGGGAGCTGTTTTTT. It specifies CASSLAGGYTGELFF.

The V call is TRBV27, the J call TRBJ2-2; 7 nucleotides align to TRBD2. This CDR3 comprises 14 residues. Germline V gene lookup returns CDR1 MNHEY and CDR2 SMNVEV (reference sequence). V dropped 7 bases and J dropped 4; count of bases not matched to a gene: 6. The CDR3 nucleotides are TGTGCCAGCACCGCCGGCGGGGGCACCGGGGAGCTGTTTTTT. Translated: CASTAGGGTGELFF.

Turning to this clone: Sequence at one end of the junction differs from germline and may be a read error. The chain is built from TRBV9 and TRBJ2-1; D is perhaps TRBD2 (6 bases). Looked up from germline, CDR1 is SGDLS and CDR2 is YYNGEE. CDR3 size: 12 residues. CDR3 sequence reads: CASSAPGLPVLF. In nucleotides, the CDR3 is TGTGCCAGCAGCGCCCCGGGACTCCCCGTCCTCTTC. Together with reference TRBV9 and TRBJ2-1, the CDR3 gives the full variable domain: DSGVTQTPKHLITATGQRVTLRCSPRSGDLSVYWYQQSLDQGLQFLIQYYNGEERAKGNILERFSAQQFPDLHSELNLSSLELGDSALYFCASSAPGLPVLFGPGTRLTVL.